This record concerns one TCR beta chain sequence. Its antigen is not identified. The data originate from a study of CD8 T cells in ankylosing spondylitis. Study results and limitations: One TCR beta motif, made up of 7 or 8 highly homologous variants, appeared characteristic of ankylosing spondylitis blood. Matched ankylosing spondylitis synovial fluid reportedly showed significant enrichment of disease-linked clones. Prior literature has documented some motif variants in synovial fluid and blood from reactive arthritis.

TCR beta libraries were made by quantitative 5'-RACE with molecular barcodes. TCRdb independently ran MiXCR on the 5' RACE reads; one entry per CDR3 protein. In the table there are about 450,000 distinct CDR3 sequences, approximately 26% of which are singletons. V lost 6 bases and J 0 bases, leaving 9 bases between the germline ends. This CDR3 region has 14 residues. The sequenced sample consisted of blood, either unsorted or a sorted T cell fraction (not recorded which). This chain uses TRBV12-3 or TRBV12-4 with TRBJ1-5; possibly TRBD1 for D (5 bases). The TCR originated in a male donor with ankylosing spondylitis. The CDR3 DNA reads TGTGCCAGCAGCCCGGGGGTTAGCAATCAGCCCCAGCATTTT. It translates to CASSPGVSNQPQHF.